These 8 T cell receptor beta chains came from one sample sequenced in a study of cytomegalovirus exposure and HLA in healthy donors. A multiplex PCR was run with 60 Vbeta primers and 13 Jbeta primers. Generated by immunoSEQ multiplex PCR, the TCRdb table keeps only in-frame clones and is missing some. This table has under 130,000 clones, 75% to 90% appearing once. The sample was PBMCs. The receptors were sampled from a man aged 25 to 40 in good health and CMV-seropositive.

The CDR3: CASSDRGLNTEAFF. Written as DNA, the CDR3 is TGTGCCAGCAGCGACAGGGGGCTGAACACTGAAGCTTTCTTT. This sequence joins TRBV5-4 and TRBJ1-1; TRBD1 matches at 10 bases. This CDR3 is built from 14 residues. Trimming took 4 bases from V and 0 from J; bases not matched to a gene: 0. The germline gives CDR1 SGHNT, CDR2 YYREEE (reference sequence).

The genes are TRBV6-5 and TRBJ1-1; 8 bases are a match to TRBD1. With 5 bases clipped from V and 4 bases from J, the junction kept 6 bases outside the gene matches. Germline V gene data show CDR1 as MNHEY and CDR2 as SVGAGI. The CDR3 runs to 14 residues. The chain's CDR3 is CASSHQTGATEAFF. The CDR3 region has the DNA TGTGCCAGCAGTCACCAGACAGGGGCCACTGAAGCTTTCTTT.

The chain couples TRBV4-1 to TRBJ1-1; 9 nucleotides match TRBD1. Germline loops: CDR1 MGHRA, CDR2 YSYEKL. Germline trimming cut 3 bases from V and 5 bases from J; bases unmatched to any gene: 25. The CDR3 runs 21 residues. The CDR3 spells CASSQEGFIGQGRFVRTEAFF. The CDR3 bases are TGCGCCAGCAGCCAGGAGGGTTTCATTGGACAGGGGCGGTTCGTCCGGACTGAAGCTTTCTTT.

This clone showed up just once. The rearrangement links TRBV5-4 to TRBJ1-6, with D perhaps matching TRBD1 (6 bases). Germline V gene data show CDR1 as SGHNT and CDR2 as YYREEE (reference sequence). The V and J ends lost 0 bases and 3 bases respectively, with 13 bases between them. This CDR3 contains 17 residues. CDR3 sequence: CASSLAADSNYNSPLHF. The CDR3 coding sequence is TGTGCCAGCAGCTTGGCCGCGGACAGTAACTATAATTCACCCCTCCACTTT.

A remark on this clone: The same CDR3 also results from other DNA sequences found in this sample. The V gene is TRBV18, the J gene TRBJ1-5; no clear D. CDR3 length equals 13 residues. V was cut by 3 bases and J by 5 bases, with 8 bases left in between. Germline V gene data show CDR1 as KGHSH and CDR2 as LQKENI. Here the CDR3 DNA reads TGTGCCAGCTCACCGGGCGGGGATCAGCCCCAGCATTTT. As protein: CASSPGGDQPQHF. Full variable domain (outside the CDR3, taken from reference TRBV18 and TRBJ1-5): NAGVMQNPRHLVRRRGQEARLRCSPMKGHSHVYWYRQLPEEGLKFMVYLQKENIIDESGMPKERFSAEFPKEGPSILRIQQVVRGDSAAYFCASSPGGDQPQHFGDGTRLSIL.

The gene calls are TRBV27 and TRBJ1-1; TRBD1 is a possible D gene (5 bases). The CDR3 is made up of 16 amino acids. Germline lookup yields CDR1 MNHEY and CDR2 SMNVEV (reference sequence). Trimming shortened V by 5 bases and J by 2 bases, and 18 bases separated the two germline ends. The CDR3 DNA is TGTGCCAGCAGTCCAGGGCAGGAGCTCTCAAACACTGAAGCTTTCTTT. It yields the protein CASSPGQELSNTEAFF.

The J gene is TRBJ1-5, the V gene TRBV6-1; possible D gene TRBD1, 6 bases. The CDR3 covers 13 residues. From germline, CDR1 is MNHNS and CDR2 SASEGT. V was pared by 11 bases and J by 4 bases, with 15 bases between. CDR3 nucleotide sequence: TGTGCCTCCATGAGGGGGGGTAATCAGCCCCAGCATTTT. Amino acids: CASMRGGNQPQHF.

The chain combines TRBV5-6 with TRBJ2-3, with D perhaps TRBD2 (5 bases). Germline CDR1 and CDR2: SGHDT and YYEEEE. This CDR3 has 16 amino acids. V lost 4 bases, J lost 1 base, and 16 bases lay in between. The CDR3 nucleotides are TGTGCCAGCAGCCCTCGGGCGGGCCTTGGCACAGATACGCAGTATTTT. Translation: CASSPRAGLGTDTQYF.